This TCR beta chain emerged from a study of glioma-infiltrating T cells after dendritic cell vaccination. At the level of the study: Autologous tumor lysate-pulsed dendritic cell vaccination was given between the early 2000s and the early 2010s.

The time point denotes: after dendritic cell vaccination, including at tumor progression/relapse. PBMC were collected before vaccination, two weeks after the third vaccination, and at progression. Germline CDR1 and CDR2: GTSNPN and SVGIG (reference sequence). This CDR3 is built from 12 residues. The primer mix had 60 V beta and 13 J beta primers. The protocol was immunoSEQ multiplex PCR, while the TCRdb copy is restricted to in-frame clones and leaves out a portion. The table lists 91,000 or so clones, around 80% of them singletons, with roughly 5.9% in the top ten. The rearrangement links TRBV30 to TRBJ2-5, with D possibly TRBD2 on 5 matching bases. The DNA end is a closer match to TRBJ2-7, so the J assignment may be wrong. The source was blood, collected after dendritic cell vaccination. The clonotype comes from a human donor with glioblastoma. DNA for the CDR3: TGTGCCTGGAGTGTACGAGGGTTCGAGCAGTACTTC. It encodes CAWSVRGFEQYF.